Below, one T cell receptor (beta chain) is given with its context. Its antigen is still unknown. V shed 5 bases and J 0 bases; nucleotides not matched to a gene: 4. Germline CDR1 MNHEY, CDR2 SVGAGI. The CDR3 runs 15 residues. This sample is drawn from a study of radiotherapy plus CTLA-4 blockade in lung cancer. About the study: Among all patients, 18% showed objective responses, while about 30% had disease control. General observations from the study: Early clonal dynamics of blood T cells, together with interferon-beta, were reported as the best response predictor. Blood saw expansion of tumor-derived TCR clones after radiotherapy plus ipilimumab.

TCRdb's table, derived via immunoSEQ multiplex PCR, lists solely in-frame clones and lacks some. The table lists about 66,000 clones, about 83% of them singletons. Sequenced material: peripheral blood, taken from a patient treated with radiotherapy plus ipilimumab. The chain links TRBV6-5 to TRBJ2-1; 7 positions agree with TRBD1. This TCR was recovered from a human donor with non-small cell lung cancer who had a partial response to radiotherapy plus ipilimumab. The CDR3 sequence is CASSRRGSSYNEQFF. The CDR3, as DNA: TGTGCCAGCAGTCGCAGGGGGAGCTCCTACAATGAGCAGTTCTTC.